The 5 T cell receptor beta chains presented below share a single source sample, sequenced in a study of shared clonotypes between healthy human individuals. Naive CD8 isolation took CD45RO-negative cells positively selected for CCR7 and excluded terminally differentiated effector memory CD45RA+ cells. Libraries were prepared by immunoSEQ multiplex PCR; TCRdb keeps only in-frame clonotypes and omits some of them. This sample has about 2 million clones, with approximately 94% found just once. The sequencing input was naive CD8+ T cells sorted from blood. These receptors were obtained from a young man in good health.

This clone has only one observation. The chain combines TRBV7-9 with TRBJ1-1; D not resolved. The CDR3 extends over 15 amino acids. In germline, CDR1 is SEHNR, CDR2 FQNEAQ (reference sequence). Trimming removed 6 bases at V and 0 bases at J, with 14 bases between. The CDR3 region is CASRGENSVNTEAFF. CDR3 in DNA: TGTGCCAGCAGGGGAGAAAACAGCGTGAACACTGAAGCTTTCTTT.

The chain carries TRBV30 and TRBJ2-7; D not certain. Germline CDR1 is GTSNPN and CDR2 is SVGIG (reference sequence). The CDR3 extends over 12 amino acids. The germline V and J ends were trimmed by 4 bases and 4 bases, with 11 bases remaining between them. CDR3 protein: CAWNHIPYEQYF. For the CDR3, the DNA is TGTGCCTGGAATCATATACCTTACGAGCAGTACTTC.

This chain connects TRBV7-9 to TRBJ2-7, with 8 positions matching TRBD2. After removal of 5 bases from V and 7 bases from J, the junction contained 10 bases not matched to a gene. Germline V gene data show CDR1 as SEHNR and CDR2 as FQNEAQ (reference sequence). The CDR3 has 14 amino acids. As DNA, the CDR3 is TGTGCCAGCAGCCCCCCAGCGGGAGTCGAGGAGCAGTACTTC. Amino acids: CASSPPAGVEEQYF.

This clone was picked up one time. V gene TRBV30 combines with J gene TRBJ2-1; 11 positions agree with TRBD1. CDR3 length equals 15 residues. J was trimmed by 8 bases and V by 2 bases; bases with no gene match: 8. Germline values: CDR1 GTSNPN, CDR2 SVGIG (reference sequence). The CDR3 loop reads CAWSLWTGGEYEQFF. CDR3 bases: TGTGCCTGGAGTTTATGGACAGGGGGCGAGTATGAGCAGTTCTTC.

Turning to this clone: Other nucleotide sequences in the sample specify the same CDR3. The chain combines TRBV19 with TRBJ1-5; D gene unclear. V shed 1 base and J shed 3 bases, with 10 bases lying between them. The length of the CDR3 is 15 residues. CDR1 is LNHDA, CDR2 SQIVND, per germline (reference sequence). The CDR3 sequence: CASSIVSGSNQPQHF. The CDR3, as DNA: TGTGCCAGTAGTATAGTGTCCGGGTCCAATCAGCCCCAGCATTTT. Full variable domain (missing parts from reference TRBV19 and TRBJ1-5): DGGITQSPKYLFRKEGQNVTLSCEQNLNHDAMYWYRQDPGQGLRLIYYSQIVNDFQKGDIAEGYSVSREKKESFPLTVTSAQKNPTAFYLCASSIVSGSNQPQHFGDGTRLSIL.